One T cell receptor beta chain is described in this entry. This clone was seen a single time. It has no known antigen specificity. It has no much larger one-base neighbor in the sample; base qualities were not kept. Patients with a history of autoimmune disease or receiving systemic immunosuppression were excluded from the trial. Peripheral blood for TCR sequencing was drawn from every dose cohort at baseline, at cycle 4 day 1 and at cycle 7 day 1. Samples were obtained from an open-label, multicenter, first-in-human phase I dose-escalation trial of ivuxolimab. Adults with locally advanced or metastatic melanoma, renal cell carcinoma, hepatocellular carcinoma or head and neck squamous cell carcinoma were enrolled in the trial. Before TCR sequencing, CD4+ T cells and CD8+ T cells from peripheral blood were sorted into separate populations. Genomic DNA was extracted from sorted cells for sequencing of the TCRbeta CDR3 region. TCRbeta CDR3 regions were sequenced using the immunoSEQ Assay. Here the immuneACCESS table is served through TCRdb, limited to in-frame sequences with V and J called. Missing clones are a known gap in these copies; in checked studies unresolved V genes cover under half, and the rest lacks a known reason. For this sample there are roughly 97,000 clones; about 90% appear just once. The top ten constitute around 6% of the sample.

The data were obtained in a study of OX40 agonist ivuxolimab in advanced cancers. For the wider study: Ivuxolimab was an agonistic, fully human IgG2 monoclonal antibody directed against OX40 (CD134), a costimulatory receptor. Intravenous ivuxolimab was administered to patients every 2 weeks at six dose levels: 0.01, 0.1, 0.3, 1.5, 3 and 10 mg/kg. Among the approximately 50 dose-escalation patients, some 20 had hepatocellular carcinoma, 15 or so melanoma, 9 renal cell carcinoma and 9 head and neck cancer. In the dose-escalation cohort, 82.7% of patients were male, and the mean age was approximately 64 years, with a range of about 20 to 90. Patients were allowed to have had prior anti-PD-1, anti-PD-L1 or anti-CTLA-4 therapy, and around 43% of the dose-escalation patients had been treated with checkpoint inhibitors. Three dose-escalation patients achieved partial responses, one with hepatocellular carcinoma and two with cutaneous melanoma. Peripheral TCRbeta sequencing aimed to test whether ivuxolimab altered TCR sequence diversity and caused clonal T-cell expansion. The paper covers the monotherapy dose-escalation part of the phase I ivuxolimab trial, which included N = 52 patients.

The CDR3 numbers 13 residues from cysteine through phenylalanine. Only the CDR3 DNA stays, 39 bases, in frame from base 1. V lost 2 bases and J lost 1 base; the stretch between them is 4 bases long. From the germline V gene (reference sequence), CDR1 is SEHNR and CDR2 is FQNEAQ. Results the study describes overall, beyond this receptor: At doses of 0.1 to 3.0 mg/kg, clonal expansion of both CD4+ and CD8+ T cells in blood was seen between baseline and week 6. In the 0.1-3.0 mg/kg groups, partial responders had among the lowest normalized peripheral clonal expansion, particularly in CD8+ T cells. After ivuxolimab, expanded clones were on average more numerous among CD8+ T cells than among CD4+ T cells. Antigen specificity was not determined for the clonally expanded peripheral T cells. Low levels of normalized T-cell clonal expansion were also shown by some nonresponding patients.

This specimen was CD4+ or CD8+ T cells sorted from blood, taken in a trial of the OX40 agonist ivuxolimab. The sequence joins TRBV7-9 to TRBJ2-3; no confident D gene assignment can be made. The TCR was taken from an adult with an advanced solid tumor such as melanoma, head and neck, liver or kidney cancer. The sequenced DNA: TGTGCCAGCAGCTTACCTGGCACAGATACGCAGTATTTT. Translated, this is CASSLPGTDTQYF.